This T cell receptor (beta chain) was recorded in a study of blood T cell repertoires in COVID-19. Study overall: From T cells, B-cell-depleted T cells, or PBMCs came the material, which was cDNA or gDNA.

Germline V gene data show CDR1 as ENHRY and CDR2 as SYGVKD. This CDR3 region has 14 residues. Between the trimmed V and J ends, which lost 6 bases and 1 base, there was a span of 12 bases. Under the authors' procedure: Estimates of nucleated cell counts were drawn from the amplification of reference gene primers. Produced via immunoSEQ multiplex PCR; TCRdb's table is partial and in-frame only. Clonal size and the V and J genes are those of that table, whereas D and trimming came from the DNA. The sample holds approximately 170,000 clones, 85% to 90% seen once. Seattle participants joined during active infection and were tracked over time.

V is TRBV10-3 and J is TRBJ1-2; D unclear. This receptor was taken from a woman older than 75 with COVID-19, enrolled during active disease. Source material: peripheral blood. The CDR3 reads CAISRQEINYGYTF. The CDR3, as DNA: TGTGCCATCAGCAGGCAGGAAATTAACTATGGCTACACCTTC.